The present TCR beta chain was sequenced within a study of blood T cell repertoires in COVID-19. At the level of the study: Sample material is recorded as cDNA or gDNA derived from T cells, B-cell-depleted T cells, or PBMCs.

With V trimmed by 5 bases and J by 4 bases, 6 bases remained unmatched. The germline gives CDR1 SGHTA, CDR2 FQGNSA. The CDR3 spans 15 residues. The assay was immunoSEQ multiplex PCR, and TCRdb's table has in-frame clones only and misses some. The repertoire holds a few hundred thousand clones, with 80% to 90% as singletons. This TCR derives from a woman aged 18 to 35 in a cohort exposed to, infected with or recovered from COVID-19 (not recorded which). V is TRBV7-2 and J is TRBJ2-2; 8 nucleotides line up with TRBD1. The source material was PBMCs or T cells enriched from blood (not recorded which). CDR3 residues: CASSPTGGLTGELFF. As DNA, the CDR3 is TGTGCCAGCAGCCCCACAGGGGGACTCACCGGGGAGCTGTTTTTT.